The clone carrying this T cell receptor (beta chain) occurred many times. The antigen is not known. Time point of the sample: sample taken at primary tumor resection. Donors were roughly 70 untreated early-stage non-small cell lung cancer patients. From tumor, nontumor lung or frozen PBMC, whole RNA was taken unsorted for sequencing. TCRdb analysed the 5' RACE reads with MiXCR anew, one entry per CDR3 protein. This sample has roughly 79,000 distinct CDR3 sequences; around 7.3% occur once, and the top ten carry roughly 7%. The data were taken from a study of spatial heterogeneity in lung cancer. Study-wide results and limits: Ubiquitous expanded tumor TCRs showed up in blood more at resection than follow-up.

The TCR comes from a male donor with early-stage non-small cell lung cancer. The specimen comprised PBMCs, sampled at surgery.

As DNA, the CDR3 is TGTGCCAGCAGTCCCGCGCGCGGTTCCTACGAGCAGTACTTC. This sequence encodes CASSPARGSYEQYF. The chain is built from TRBV28 and TRBJ2-7; D unclear. Germline V gene sequence: CDR1 MDHEN, CDR2 SYDVKM. The CDR3 is 14 residues long. Trimming took 5 bases from V and 1 from J, leaving 12 bases between them.